This TCR beta chain was obtained from a study of cytomegalovirus exposure and HLA in healthy donors. General observations from the study: The study labeled fewer than 200 TCR beta chains cytomegalovirus-associated. Productive rates of about 87% or about 30% were seen for most TCR beta V segments in an earlier analysis.

Germline CDR1 and CDR2: SEHNR and FQNEAQ (reference sequence). Trimming took off 4 bases at V and 3 bases at J, with 15 bases between the two ends. CDR3 length: 16 residues. The PCR made use of 60 Vbeta and 13 Jbeta primers. Sequencing used immunoSEQ multiplex PCR; TCRdb keeps in-frame clones, though not all of them. The sample records 150,000 to 200,000 clones, 9.5% being singletons. To note about this clone: Its antigen is currently unknown.

The gene calls are TRBV7-9 and TRBJ2-2; D is perhaps TRBD1 (6 bases). Sample: PBMCs. This receptor was taken from a woman between 25 and 40 years old in good health and CMV-seropositive. DNA for the CDR3: TGTGCCAGCAGCTCGGGGATGAGGGGGTACACCGGGGAGCTGTTTTTT. Its translation is CASSSGMRGYTGELFF.